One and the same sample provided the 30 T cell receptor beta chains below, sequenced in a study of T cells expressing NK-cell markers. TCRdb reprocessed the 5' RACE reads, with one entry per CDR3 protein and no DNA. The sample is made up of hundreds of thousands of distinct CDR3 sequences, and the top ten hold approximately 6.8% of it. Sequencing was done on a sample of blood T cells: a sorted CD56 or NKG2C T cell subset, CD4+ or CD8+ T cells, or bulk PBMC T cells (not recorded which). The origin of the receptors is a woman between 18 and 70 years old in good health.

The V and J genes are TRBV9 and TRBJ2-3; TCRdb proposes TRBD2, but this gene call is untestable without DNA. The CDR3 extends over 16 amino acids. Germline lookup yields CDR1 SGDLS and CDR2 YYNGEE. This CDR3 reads CASSTERAYPPDTQYF.

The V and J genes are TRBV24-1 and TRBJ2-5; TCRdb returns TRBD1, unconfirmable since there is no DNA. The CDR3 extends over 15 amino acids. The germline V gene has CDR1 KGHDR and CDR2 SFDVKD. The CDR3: CATSAQGGYQETQYF.

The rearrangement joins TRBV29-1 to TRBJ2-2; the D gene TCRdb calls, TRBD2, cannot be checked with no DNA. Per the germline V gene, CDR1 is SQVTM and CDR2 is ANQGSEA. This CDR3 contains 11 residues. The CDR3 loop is CSVGGAGELFF.

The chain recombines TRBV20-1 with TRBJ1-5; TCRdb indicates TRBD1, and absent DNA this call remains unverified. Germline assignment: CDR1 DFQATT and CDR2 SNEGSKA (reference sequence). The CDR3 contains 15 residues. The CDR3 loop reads CSARPGQGDNQPQHF.

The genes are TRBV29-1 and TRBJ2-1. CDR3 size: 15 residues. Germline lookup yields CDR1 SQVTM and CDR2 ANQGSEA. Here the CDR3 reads CSVPDAIRSYNEQFF.

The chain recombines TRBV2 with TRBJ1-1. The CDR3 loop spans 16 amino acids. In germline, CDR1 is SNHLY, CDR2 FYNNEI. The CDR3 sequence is CASSGGRTVGNTEAFF.

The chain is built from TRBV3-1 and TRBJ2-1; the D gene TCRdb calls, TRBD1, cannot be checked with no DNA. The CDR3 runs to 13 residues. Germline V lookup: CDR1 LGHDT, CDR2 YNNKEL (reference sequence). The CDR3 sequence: CASSQSREHEQFF.

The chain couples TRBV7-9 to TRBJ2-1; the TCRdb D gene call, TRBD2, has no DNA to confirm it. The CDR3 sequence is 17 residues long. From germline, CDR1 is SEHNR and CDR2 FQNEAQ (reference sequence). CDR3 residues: CASSFRLAGGVYNEQFF.

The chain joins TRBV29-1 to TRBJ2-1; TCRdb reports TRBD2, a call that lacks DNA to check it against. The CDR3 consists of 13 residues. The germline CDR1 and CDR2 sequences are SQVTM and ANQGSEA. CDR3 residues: CSGLAGGGDEQFF.

CDR3 sequence: CSARDWGGPQETQYF. This sequence joins TRBV20-1 and TRBJ2-5; TCRdb designates TRBD2, a call that cannot be tested without DNA. The length of the CDR3 is 15 residues. Germline CDR1 DFQATT, CDR2 SNEGSKA (reference sequence).

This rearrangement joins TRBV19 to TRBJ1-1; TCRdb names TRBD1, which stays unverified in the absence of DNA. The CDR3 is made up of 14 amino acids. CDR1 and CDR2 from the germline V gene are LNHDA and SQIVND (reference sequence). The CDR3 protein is CASNKQVGNTEAFF.

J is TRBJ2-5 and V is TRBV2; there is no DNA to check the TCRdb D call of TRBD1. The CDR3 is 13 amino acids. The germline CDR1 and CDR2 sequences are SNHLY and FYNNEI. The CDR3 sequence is CASSVTGMETQYF.

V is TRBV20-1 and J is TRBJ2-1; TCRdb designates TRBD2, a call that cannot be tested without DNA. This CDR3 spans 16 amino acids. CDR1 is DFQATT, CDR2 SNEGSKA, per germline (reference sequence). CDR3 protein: CSAASLRLAGAHEQFF.

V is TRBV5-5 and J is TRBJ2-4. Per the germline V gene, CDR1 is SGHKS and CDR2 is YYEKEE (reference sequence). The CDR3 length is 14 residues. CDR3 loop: CASSLLSLRNIQYF.

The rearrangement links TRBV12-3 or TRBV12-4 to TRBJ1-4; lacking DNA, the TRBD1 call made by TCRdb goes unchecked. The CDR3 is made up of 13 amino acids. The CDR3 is CASRPGTIEKLFF.

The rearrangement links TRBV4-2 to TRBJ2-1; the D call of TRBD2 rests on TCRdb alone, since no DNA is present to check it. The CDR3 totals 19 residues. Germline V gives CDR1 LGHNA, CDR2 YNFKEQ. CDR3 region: CASRATGRRGTSDYNEQFF.

CDR3: CASRRPGTPRNEQFF. V usage is TRBV11-2 and J usage is TRBJ2-1; TCRdb's assignment of TRBD1 cannot be checked, as there is no DNA. The CDR3 runs 15 residues. Germline CDR1 is SGHAT and CDR2 is FQNNGV.

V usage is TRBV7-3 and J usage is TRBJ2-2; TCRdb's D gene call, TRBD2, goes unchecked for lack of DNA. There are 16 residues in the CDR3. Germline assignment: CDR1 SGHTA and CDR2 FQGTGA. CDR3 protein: CASSLISGRSTGELFF.

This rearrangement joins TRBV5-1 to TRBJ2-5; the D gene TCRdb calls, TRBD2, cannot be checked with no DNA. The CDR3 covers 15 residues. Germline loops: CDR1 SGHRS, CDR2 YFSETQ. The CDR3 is CASSYLTSTHETQYF.

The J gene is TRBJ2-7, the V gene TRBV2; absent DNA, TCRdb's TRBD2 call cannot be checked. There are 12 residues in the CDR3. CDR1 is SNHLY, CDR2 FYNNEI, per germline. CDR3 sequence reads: CATTGPSYEQYF.

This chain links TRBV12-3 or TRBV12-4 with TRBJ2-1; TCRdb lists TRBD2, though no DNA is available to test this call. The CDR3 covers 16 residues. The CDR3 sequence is CASSGPPGLINNDQFF.

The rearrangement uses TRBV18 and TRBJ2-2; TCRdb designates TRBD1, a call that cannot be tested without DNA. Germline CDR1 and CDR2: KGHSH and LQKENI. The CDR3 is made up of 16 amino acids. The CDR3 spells CASSLDRPDLTGELFF.

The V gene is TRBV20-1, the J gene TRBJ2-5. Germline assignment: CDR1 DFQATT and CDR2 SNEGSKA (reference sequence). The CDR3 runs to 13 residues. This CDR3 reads CSARLGARETQYF.

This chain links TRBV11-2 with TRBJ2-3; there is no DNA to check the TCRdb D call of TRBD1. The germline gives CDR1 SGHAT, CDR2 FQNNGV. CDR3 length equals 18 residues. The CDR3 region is CASSLGTRVLSGTDTQYF. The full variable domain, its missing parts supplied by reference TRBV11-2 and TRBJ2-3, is EAGVAQSPRYKIIEKRQSVAFWCNPISGHATLYWYQQILGQGPKLLIQFQNNGVVDDSQLPKDRFSAERLKGVDSTLKIQPAKLEDSAVYLCASSLGTRVLSGTDTQYFGPGTRLTVL.

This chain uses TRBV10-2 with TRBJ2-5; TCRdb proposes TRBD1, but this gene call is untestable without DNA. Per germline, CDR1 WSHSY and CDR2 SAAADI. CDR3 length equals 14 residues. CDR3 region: CASSEWGPQETQYF.

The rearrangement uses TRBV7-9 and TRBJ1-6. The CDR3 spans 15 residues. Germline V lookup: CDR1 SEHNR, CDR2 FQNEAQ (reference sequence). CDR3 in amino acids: CASSLGLRDNSPLHF. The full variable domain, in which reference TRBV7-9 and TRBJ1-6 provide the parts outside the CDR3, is DTGVSQNPRHKITKRGQNVTFRCDPISEHNRLYWYRQTLGQGPEFLTYFQNEAQLEKSRLLSDRFSAERPKGSFSTLEIQRTEQGDSAMYLCASSLGLRDNSPLHFGNGTRLTVT.

The CDR3 here is CSVWGSALNTGELFF. This chain links TRBV20-1 with TRBJ2-2; the TCRdb D gene call, TRBD1, has no DNA to confirm it. Germline lookup yields CDR1 DFQATT and CDR2 SNEGSKA (reference sequence). The CDR3 is made up of 15 amino acids.

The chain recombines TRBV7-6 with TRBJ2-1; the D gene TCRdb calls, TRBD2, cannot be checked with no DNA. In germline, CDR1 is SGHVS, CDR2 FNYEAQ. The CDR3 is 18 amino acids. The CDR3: CASSLAWGAGGIYNEQFF.

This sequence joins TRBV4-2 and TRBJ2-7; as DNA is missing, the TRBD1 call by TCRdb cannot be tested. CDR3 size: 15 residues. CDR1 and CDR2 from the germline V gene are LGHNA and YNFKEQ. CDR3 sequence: CASSQGTGGAEEQYF.

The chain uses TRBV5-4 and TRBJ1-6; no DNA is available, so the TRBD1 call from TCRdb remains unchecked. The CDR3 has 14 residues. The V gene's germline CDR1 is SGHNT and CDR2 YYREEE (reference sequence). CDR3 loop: CASSLGDGYSPLHF.